Below, one T cell receptor beta chain is given with its context. Its antigen remains unidentified. No much larger clone exists at a distance of one base, and base qualities are not known. TCRbeta CDR3 regions were amplified from genomic DNA by means of the immunoSEQ Assay, a bias-controlled multiplex PCR. In the original analysis: The number of nucleated cells in each sample was estimated from the amplification of reference gene primers within the assay. Sequence reads were collapsed and filtered to measure the absolute abundance of every unique TCRbeta CDR3 rearrangement. Productive Simpson clonality was computed per sample as the square root of Simpson's diversity index over productive rearrangements. As stored in TCRdb, this immuneACCESS dataset retains in-frame rearrangements with V and J assigned. A fraction of the clones does not appear; measured against another copy, unresolved V genes explain less than half of the discrepancy, and the remainder lacks a known reason. The V and J calls and the clone size are those of that table, but D and trimming were determined from the DNA. For this sample the table gives about 300,000 clones, of which over 80% were detected only once. 5.5% to 8% of the sample comes from the top ten.

One collaborating source in Seattle enrolled patients during active infection and followed them longitudinally through the course of disease. Whole blood was collected in K2EDTA tubes by collaborating institutions according to the institutions' own protocols. For TCRbeta analysis, collaborator samples were shipped as frozen whole blood, as isolated PBMCs, or as DNA extracted from either sample type. The data belong to a study of blood T cell repertoires in COVID-19 (dated by TCRdb to about 2020). Context from the whole study: The collaborator samples originated in the United States, Italy and Spain and spanned the acute and convalescent phases of COVID-19. The sample metadata nearly always contained a de-identified subject ID, COVID-19 status, age in years and sex. Deeply sampled blood TCRbeta repertoires from subjects exposed to, actively infected with, or recovered from COVID-19 were included in the dataset. The repertoires were released in a freely available public database intended as a resource for research on the immune response to SARS-CoV-2. HLA class I and class II types, where available, came from metadata supplied by the sample provider rather than from assay-based typing. The material from the prospective study consisted of cDNA or gDNA derived from T cells, B-cell-depleted T cells, or PBMCs. The samples were drawn from two sources: the first 160 participants of the ongoing ImmuneRACE study, and over 950 subjects contributed by 6 global collaborators.

Counted from cysteine to phenylalanine, this CDR3 has 16 amino acids. CDR3 DNA only is kept here, 48 bases in frame from base 1. Germline trimming amounts to 4 bases on V and 2 bases on J, with 9 as the count of junction bases outside the gene matches. Based on the germline V gene, the CDR1 and CDR2 sequences are SGHNT and YENEEA. Points the paper makes about the study in general: How much clinical and demographic metadata was included differed by source and by participant, and the metadata was provided uncurated.

This sequence was found in a woman in her forties or fifties with COVID-19, enrolled during active disease. Sequenced sample: peripheral blood. The receptor chain draws on TRBV11-3 and TRBJ2-3; the junction holds 7 bases that match TRBD2. This receptor carries the CDR3 CASSSGLGDYTDTQYF. The nucleotides are TGTGCCAGCAGCTCCGGACTAGGAGATTACACAGATACGCAGTATTTT. With the portions outside the CDR3 filled from the reference TRBV11-3 and TRBJ2-3 genes, the complete variable region becomes EAGVVQSPRYKIIEKKQPVAFWCNPISGHNTLYWYLQNLGQGPELLIRYENEEAVDDSQLPKDRFSAERLKGVDSTLKIQPAELGDSAVYLCASSSGLGDYTDTQYFGPGTRLTVL.